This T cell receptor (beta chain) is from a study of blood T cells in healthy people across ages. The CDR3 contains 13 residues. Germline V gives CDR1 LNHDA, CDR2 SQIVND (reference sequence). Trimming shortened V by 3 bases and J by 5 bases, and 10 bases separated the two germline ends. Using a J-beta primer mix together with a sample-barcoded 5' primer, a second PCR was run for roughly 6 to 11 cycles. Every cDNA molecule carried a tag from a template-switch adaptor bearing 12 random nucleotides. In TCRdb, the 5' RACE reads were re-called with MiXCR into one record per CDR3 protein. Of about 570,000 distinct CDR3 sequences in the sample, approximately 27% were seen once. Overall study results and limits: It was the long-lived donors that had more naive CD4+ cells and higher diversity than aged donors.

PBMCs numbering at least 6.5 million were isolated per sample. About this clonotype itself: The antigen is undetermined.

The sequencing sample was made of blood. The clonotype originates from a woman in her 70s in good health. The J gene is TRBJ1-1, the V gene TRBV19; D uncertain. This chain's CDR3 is CASSIGVGTEAFF. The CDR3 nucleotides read TGTGCCAGTAGTATCGGGGTTGGGACTGAAGCTTTCTTT.